The following is a T cell receptor beta chain sequence with its context. Profiling relied on immunoSEQ multiplex PCR, and the TCRdb table lists in-frame clones only, not all of them. The repertoire holds fewer than 300,000 clones, with around 80% as singletons. This sample is drawn from a study of blood T cell repertoires in COVID-19. Overall study: Acute and convalescent COVID-19 specimens originated in the United States, Italy and Spain.

The CDR3 is 13 amino acids. Deletions cut 8 bases from V and 7 bases from J, with 12 bases between. Germline-derived CDR1 and CDR2 are MNHEY and SMNVEV (reference sequence). The chain combines TRBV27 with TRBJ1-6; no clear D. The clonotype was recovered from a man aged 35 to 55 who had been exposed to COVID-19. Material for sequencing was PBMCs or T cells enriched from blood (not recorded which). The CDR3 spells CASHPTRNSPLHF. The CDR3 bases are TGTGCCAGCCACCCAACCAGAAATTCACCCCTCCACTTT.